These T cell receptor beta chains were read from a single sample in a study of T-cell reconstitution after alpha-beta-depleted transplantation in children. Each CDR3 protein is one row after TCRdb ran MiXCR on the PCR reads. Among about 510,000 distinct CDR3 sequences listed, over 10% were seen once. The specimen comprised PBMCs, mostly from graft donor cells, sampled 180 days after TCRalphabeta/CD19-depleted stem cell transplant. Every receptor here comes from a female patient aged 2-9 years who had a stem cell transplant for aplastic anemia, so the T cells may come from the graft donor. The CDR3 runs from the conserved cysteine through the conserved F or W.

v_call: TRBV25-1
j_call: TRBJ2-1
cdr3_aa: CASSAPGTSGFYEQFF

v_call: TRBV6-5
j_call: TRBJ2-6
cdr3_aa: CASSYSGATGANVLTF

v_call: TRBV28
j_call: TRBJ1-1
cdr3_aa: CASSLERYDTEAFF

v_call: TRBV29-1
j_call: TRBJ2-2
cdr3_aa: CSVADRGRTTGELFF

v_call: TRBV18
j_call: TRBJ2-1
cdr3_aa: CASSRLAGGQHNEQFF

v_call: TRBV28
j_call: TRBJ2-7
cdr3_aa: CASSSPASGRALHEQYF

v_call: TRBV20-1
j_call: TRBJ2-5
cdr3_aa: CSARGSTGTGPETQYF

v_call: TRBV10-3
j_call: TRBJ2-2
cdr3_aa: CAIRTSGSEFPGELFF

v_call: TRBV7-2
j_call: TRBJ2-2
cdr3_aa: CASSRLLAGTGELFF

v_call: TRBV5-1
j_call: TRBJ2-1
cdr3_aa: CASSLVPPSSYNEQFF

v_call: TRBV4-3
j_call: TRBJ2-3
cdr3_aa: CASSQGEQLLPTDTQYF

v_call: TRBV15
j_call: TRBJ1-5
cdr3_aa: CATSRDNQPQHF

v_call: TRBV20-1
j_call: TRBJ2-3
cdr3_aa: CSALTGLAGERTDTQYF

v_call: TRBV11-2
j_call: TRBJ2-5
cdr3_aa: CASSASGGSVQETQYF

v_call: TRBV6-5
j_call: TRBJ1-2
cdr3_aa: CASTGSGPHGYTF

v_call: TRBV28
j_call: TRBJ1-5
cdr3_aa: CVSRDYNQPQHF

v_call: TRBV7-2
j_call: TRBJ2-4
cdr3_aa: CASSLAKWPVAIQYF

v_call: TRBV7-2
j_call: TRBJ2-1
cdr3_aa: CASSPPGLATGNEQFF

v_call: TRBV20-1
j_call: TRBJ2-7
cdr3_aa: CSAGLRGFSGRAWDEQYF

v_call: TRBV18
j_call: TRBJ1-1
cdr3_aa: CASSPLDTGTEAFF

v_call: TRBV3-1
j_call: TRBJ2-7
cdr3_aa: CASSQVFIEQYF

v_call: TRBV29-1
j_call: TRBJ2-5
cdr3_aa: CSVAHYGETQYF

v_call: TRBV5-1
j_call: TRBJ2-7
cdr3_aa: CASSPPGTVLYEQYF

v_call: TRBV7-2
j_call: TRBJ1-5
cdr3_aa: CASSLAGDNQPQHF

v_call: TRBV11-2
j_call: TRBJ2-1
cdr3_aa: CASSPGPGLAGRADRNNEQFF

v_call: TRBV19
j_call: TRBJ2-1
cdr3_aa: CASSNKHSAGGRDEQFF

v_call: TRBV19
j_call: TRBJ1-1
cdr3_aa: CASVNGLGQGGTEAFF

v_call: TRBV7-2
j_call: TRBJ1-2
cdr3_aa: CASSLWDRGHGYTF

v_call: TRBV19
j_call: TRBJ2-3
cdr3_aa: CASTGRVLDTQYF

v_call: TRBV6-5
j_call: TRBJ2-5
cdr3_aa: CASSSHATGQETQYF

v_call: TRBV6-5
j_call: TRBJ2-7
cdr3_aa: CASSYSQRTSGSEQYF

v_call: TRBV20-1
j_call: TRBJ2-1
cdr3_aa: CSSTSGRSNDQFF

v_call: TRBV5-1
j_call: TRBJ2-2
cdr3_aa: CASRQGAHDTGELFF

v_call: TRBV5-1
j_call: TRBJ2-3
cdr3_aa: CASSFSGSTDTQYF